Listed below are T cell receptor beta chains from one sample, sequenced in a study of T cell responses to AZD1222 COVID-19 vaccine. TCRdb's table, derived via immunoSEQ multiplex PCR, lists solely in-frame clones and lacks some. The sample has about 120,000 clones; over 75% are singletons. The sequencing here drew on peripheral blood, taken on day 0 of AZD1222 vaccination. Receptors originate from an adult in good health. The conserved cysteine and the conserved F or W are not part of the CDR3 here. The order of the fields is V gene, J gene, CDR3 protein.

v_gene: TRBV6-1; j_gene: TRBJ1-2; CDR3aa: ASSEGPGGGYGYT
v_gene: TRBV7-9; j_gene: TRBJ1-2; CDR3aa: ASSSDRSYGYT
v_gene: TRBV5-1; j_gene: TRBJ2-5; CDR3aa: ASSLAETQY
v_gene: TRBV27; j_gene: TRBJ2-7; CDR3aa: ASSVSGYEQY
v_gene: TRBV2; j_gene: TRBJ2-5; CDR3aa: ASSGGLAQETQY
v_gene: TRBV6-5; j_gene: TRBJ2-7; CDR3aa: ASRAGGTRNEQY
v_gene: TRBV18; j_gene: TRBJ1-2; CDR3aa: ASSPPRGGGGYT
v_gene: TRBV7-8; j_gene: TRBJ2-3; CDR3aa: ASSLVQGVVDTQY
v_gene: TRBV20-1; j_gene: TRBJ2-1; CDR3aa: SASDSGNEQF
v_gene: TRBV14; j_gene: TRBJ1-2; CDR3aa: ASSQAGGGYT
v_gene: TRBV5-4; j_gene: TRBJ2-2; CDR3aa: ASRRDRVGGTGELF
v_gene: TRBV28; j_gene: TRBJ1-2; CDR3aa: ASSLGQLYGYT
v_gene: TRBV2; j_gene: TRBJ1-3; CDR3aa: ASTGQEFRNTIY
v_gene: TRBV5-6; j_gene: TRBJ1-2; CDR3aa: ASSAAGDLSLT
v_gene: TRBV5-1; j_gene: TRBJ2-1; CDR3aa: ASSLGGDNEQF
v_gene: TRBV11-2; j_gene: TRBJ2-1; CDR3aa: ASSFGLNNEQF
v_gene: TRBV6-5; j_gene: TRBJ1-2; CDR3aa: ASSPTPRVGYT
v_gene: TRBV5-8; j_gene: TRBJ2-3; CDR3aa: ASRYIDSDTQY
v_gene: TRBV28; j_gene: TRBJ2-2; CDR3aa: ASSLSSGGGFPSTGELF
v_gene: TRBV29-1; j_gene: TRBJ2-7; CDR3aa: SVGQASFEQY
v_gene: TRBV29-1; j_gene: TRBJ1-2; CDR3aa: SAPGDGYT
v_gene: TRBV10-1; j_gene: TRBJ2-7; CDR3aa: ASSPRGYEQY
v_gene: TRBV19; j_gene: TRBJ2-7; CDR3aa: ASTPGLGKYEQY
v_gene: TRBV19; j_gene: TRBJ2-1; CDR3aa: ASRRAGSSYNEQF
v_gene: TRBV29-1; j_gene: TRBJ2-1; CDR3aa: SVHPGLAGGNEQF
v_gene: TRBV6-1; j_gene: TRBJ2-7; CDR3aa: ASSEYGTSGWEQY
v_gene: TRBV6-5; j_gene: TRBJ1-1; CDR3aa: ASSYSTGNTEAF
v_gene: TRBV11-2; j_gene: TRBJ2-1; CDR3aa: ASSLPDRAKDEQF
v_gene: TRBV5-1; j_gene: TRBJ2-5; CDR3aa: ASSLGTSGETQY
v_gene: TRBV11-3; j_gene: TRBJ2-1; CDR3aa: ASSQGQGSYNEQF
v_gene: TRBV10-3; j_gene: TRBJ1-2; CDR3aa: AISDPRQGSRFT
v_gene: TRBV29-1; j_gene: TRBJ1-5; CDR3aa: SVGFQGNQPQH
v_gene: TRBV27; j_gene: TRBJ2-3; CDR3aa: ASALIPGGAYGTDTQY
v_gene: TRBV5-4; j_gene: TRBJ2-1; CDR3aa: ASSLGWLAGVNEQF
v_gene: TRBV7-9; j_gene: TRBJ2-7; CDR3aa: ASSPSGISYEQY
v_gene: TRBV7-8; j_gene: TRBJ1-1; CDR3aa: ASSPRGQLAEAF
v_gene: TRBV5-6; j_gene: TRBJ2-4; CDR3aa: ASSLVSGLAKNIQY
v_gene: TRBV6-2/TRBV6-3; j_gene: TRBJ1-6; CDR3aa: ASSREAGLGNSPLH
v_gene: TRBV6-5; j_gene: TRBJ2-3; CDR3aa: ATHLAGATDTQY
v_gene: TRBV28; j_gene: TRBJ1-2; CDR3aa: ASSPGQANYGYT
v_gene: TRBV18; j_gene: TRBJ2-5; CDR3aa: ASSPLPGLASLGRETQY
v_gene: TRBV19; j_gene: TRBJ2-2; CDR3aa: ATGRVFFGELF
v_gene: TRBV6-5; j_gene: TRBJ2-2; CDR3aa: ASTTAGPGELF
v_gene: TRBV29-1; j_gene: TRBJ1-2; CDR3aa: SGGSESYGYT
v_gene: TRBV5-8; j_gene: TRBJ1-1; CDR3aa: ASSFRSMNTEAF
v_gene: TRBV3-1/TRBV3-2; j_gene: TRBJ2-1; CDR3aa: ASSQIGLAGGDEQF
v_gene: TRBV6-1; j_gene: TRBJ1-2; CDR3aa: ASSDGQGNGYT
v_gene: TRBV5-1; j_gene: TRBJ2-5; CDR3aa: ASSLVQRGGLETQY
v_gene: TRBV7-2; j_gene: TRBJ1-2; CDR3aa: ASSYGQGRSNYGYT